These 17 T cell receptor beta chains were sequenced from one sample in a study of glioma-infiltrating T cells. Amplification of TCR alpha and beta CDR3 regions from RNA used iRepertoire nested multiplex PCR. MiXCR, applied by TCRdb to the multiplex PCR reads, yields one record per CDR3 protein. The sample shows around 190,000 distinct CDR3 sequences, more than 25% of them seen only once. The specimen was glioma tissue, nonneoplastic brain tissue, or PBMCs (not recorded which). These receptors were taken from a human donor with low-grade glioma or glioblastoma, undergoing nonglioma brain surgery, or in good health (not recorded which).

This clonotype showed up many times. The chain couples TRBV25-1 to TRBJ2-7, with 8 bases that match TRBD2. This CDR3 spans 13 amino acids. Trimming cost V 9 bases and J 5 bases; bases outside gene matches: 9. Per germline, CDR1 MGHDK and CDR2 SYGVNS. The CDR3 nucleotides are TGTGCCAGTAGCAGGACTAGCAGCAACGAGCAGTACTTC. Translation: CASSRTSSNEQYF.

This clonotype was seen ten or more times. This sequence joins TRBV6-1 and TRBJ1-5; maybe TRBD1 (5 bases). The germline CDR1 and CDR2 sequences are MNHNS and SASEGT. Between the trimmed V and J ends, which lost 5 bases and 7 bases, there was a span of 15 bases. The CDR3 extends over 14 amino acids. The CDR3 loop is CASSSGGSGQPQHF. The CDR3 DNA sequence: TGTGCCAGCAGTTCCGGGGGTTCTGGCCAGCCCCAGCATTTT.

This clonotype has a handful of counts. The rearrangement joins TRBV3-1 to TRBJ2-5; TRBD1 might be the D (5 bases). This CDR3 contains 14 residues. Between the trimmed V and J ends, which lost 0 bases and 5 bases, there was a span of 10 bases. The germline V gene encodes CDR1 LGHDT and CDR2 YNNKEL (reference sequence). The CDR3 sequence: CASSQDVGVETQYF. The CDR3 coding sequence is TGTGCCAGCAGCCAAGACGTAGGGGTGGAGACCCAGTACTTC.

This clonotype showed up just a few times. J is TRBJ2-2 and V is TRBV3-1; no definite D call. Germline V gene lookup returns CDR1 LGHDT and CDR2 YNNKEL (reference sequence). The V end lost 4 bases, the J end lost 8 bases, and 8 bases lay between the germline ends. The CDR3 loop spans 12 amino acids. In DNA, the CDR3 is TGTGCCAGCAGCCCCCAACCGGGGGAGCTGTTTTTT. Protein: CASSPQPGELFF.

This chain links TRBV29-1 with TRBJ2-1; TRBD2 is a possible D gene (6 bases). CDR3 size: 14 residues. Deletions cut 4 bases from V and 6 bases from J, with 16 bases between. Germline CDR1 is SQVTM and CDR2 is ANQGSEA. The CDR3 sequence: CSVAGIAVLNEQFF. The DNA of the CDR3 is TGCAGCGTTGCCGGGATAGCGGTACTCAATGAGCAGTTCTTC.

In this sample, this clonotype turned up many times. The chain couples TRBV27 to TRBJ2-7, with a possible D match to TRBD2 (5 bases). This CDR3 region has 13 residues. Germline V gives CDR1 MNHEY, CDR2 SMNVEV (reference sequence). V shed 3 bases and J shed 3 bases, with 9 bases lying between them. The CDR3 bases are TGTGCCAGCAGTTTGACTGGAGGCTACGAGCAGTACTTC. Its translation: CASSLTGGYEQYF.

This clonotype has only a few counts. This may come from a read error, since a much larger clone is one base off. The chain links TRBV20-1 to TRBJ2-5; no reliable D call. The CDR3 runs 12 residues. Germline loops: CDR1 DFQATT, CDR2 SNEGSKA (reference sequence). CDR3 sequence: CSARPVQGTQYF. CDR3 bases: TGCAGTGCTAGGCCGGTACAAGGGACCCAGTACTTC.

This clonotype was seen ten or more times. The V gene is TRBV18, the J gene TRBJ2-4; D unclear. CDR3 length equals 11 residues. The germline CDR1 and CDR2 sequences are KGHSH and LQKENI. Trimming stripped 2 bases from V and 4 bases from J, with 0 bases between. CDR3 coding DNA: TGTGCCAGCTCACCAAAAAACATTCAGTACTTC. Translating it yields CASSPKNIQYF.

This clonotype was seen repeatedly, ten times or more. The chain employs TRBV29-1 and TRBJ2-7, with D perhaps TRBD1 (6 bases). With 6 bases removed from V and 1 base from J, the gap between germline ends came to 13 bases. Germline V lookup: CDR1 SQVTM, CDR2 ANQGSEA. This CDR3 is built from 13 residues. CDR3 sequence reads: CSVQGSVSYEQYF. The DNA for the CDR3 is TGCAGCGTACAGGGTTCAGTATCCTACGAGCAGTACTTC.

V and J are TRBV2 and TRBJ2-1; a weak D match, TRBD1 (6 bases). The CDR3 extends over 14 amino acids. The V gene's germline CDR1 is SNHLY and CDR2 FYNNEI. The ends were cut back, 1 base at V and 10 bases at J, with 14 bases in the middle. DNA for the CDR3: TGTGCCAGCAGTGAAGGAAACAGGGCTAACGAGCAGTTCTTC. Encoded protein: CASSEGNRANEQFF. Based on the CDR3 plus reference TRBV2 and TRBJ2-1, the full variable domain is EPEVTQTPSHQVTQMGQEVILRCVPISNHLYFYWYRQILGQKVEFLVSFYNNEISEKSEIFDDQFSVERPDGSNFTLKIRSTKLEDSAMYFCASSEGNRANEQFFGPGTRLTVL.

This clonotype was counted ten times or more. The chain links TRBV7-9 to TRBJ1-1; D is possibly TRBD1 (5 bases). V lost 2 bases, J lost 3 bases, and 10 bases lay in between. The CDR3 runs to 14 residues. CDR1 is SEHNR and CDR2 is FQNEAQ in the germline V gene (reference sequence). As DNA, the CDR3 is TGTGCCAGCAGCTTATCAGGGCCCCACACTGAAGCTTTCTTT. It encodes CASSLSGPHTEAFF. The full variable domain, with the rest looked up from reference TRBV7-9 and TRBJ1-1, is DTGVSQNPRHKITKRGQNVTFRCDPISEHNRLYWYRQTLGQGPEFLTYFQNEAQLEKSRLLSDRFSAERPKGSFSTLEIQRTEQGDSAMYLCASSLSGPHTEAFFGQGTRLTVV.

This clonotype was picked up many times. The chain links TRBV6-2 or TRBV6-3 to TRBJ1-5, with D uncertain. CDR1 MNHEY and CDR2 SVGEGT come from the germline V gene. Trimming removed 0 bases at V and 9 bases at J, with 6 bases between. This CDR3 is built from 12 residues. In DNA, the CDR3 is TGTGCCAGCAGTTACTCGGAACGGCCCCAGCATTTT. Its protein is CASSYSERPQHF.

As for this clonotype: The junction differs from germline at one of its ends, possibly a read error. This sequence joins TRBV12-3 or TRBV12-4 and TRBJ1-1; D gene ambiguous. The CDR3 contains 12 residues. CDR3 in amino acids: CSSRILGTEASF. In nucleotides, the CDR3 is TGTTCCAGCAGGATCTTAGGTACTGAAGCTTCCTTT.

V is TRBV30 and J is TRBJ2-5; D may be TRBD2 (5 bases). The V and J ends lost 2 bases and 9 bases respectively, with 16 bases between them. In germline, CDR1 is GTSNPN, CDR2 SVGIG (reference sequence). This CDR3 spans 13 amino acids. This CDR3 is CAWSPDGNGAQYF. The CDR3 DNA reads as TGTGCCTGGAGTCCCGACGGGAACGGGGCCCAGTACTTC.

With regard to this clonotype: A read error is possible here, since a much larger clone lies one base away. The V and J genes are TRBV19 and TRBJ1-2; D not resolved. CDR3 length: 14 residues. Germline V CDR1 and CDR2: LNHDA, SQIVND (reference sequence). V was clipped by 3 bases and J by 5 bases, with 13 bases between them. For the CDR3, the DNA is TGTGCCAGTAGTATGAGACTGGGCCTTTATGGCTACACCTTC. Protein sequence: CASSMRLGLYGYTF.

This clonotype has at least ten counts. This chain links TRBV28 with TRBJ1-3, with TRBD1 matching 7 bases. This CDR3 contains 14 residues. Germline values: CDR1 MDHEN, CDR2 SYDVKM. After removal of 8 bases from V and 3 bases from J, the junction contained 7 bases not matched to a gene. The CDR3: CASQPTGFGNTIYF. In DNA, the CDR3 is TGTGCCAGCCAGCCGACAGGGTTTGGAAACACCATATATTTT.

This clonotype showed up many times. V usage is TRBV3-1 and J usage is TRBJ2-1; 12 nucleotides align to TRBD2. This CDR3 has 15 residues. The V segment lost 6 bases and the J segment 8 bases; nucleotides outside the gene matches: 8. Per the germline V gene, CDR1 is LGHDT and CDR2 is YNNKEL (reference sequence). CDR3 loop: CASRPTSGRIHEQFF. The CDR3, as DNA: TGTGCCAGCAGGCCGACTAGCGGGAGAATCCATGAGCAGTTCTTC.